This T cell receptor (beta chain) originates from a study of T cell repertoires in cytomegalovirus infection. At the level of the study: Signatures in public TCR beta sequences pointed to both CMV infection and matching HLA type.

V was pared by 2 bases and J by 1 base, with 10 bases between. This CDR3 has 15 residues. CDR1 and CDR2 (germline): MNHEY, SVGAGI. TCRdb re-called the reads with MiXCR, one entry per CDR3 protein. The sample consists of some 900,000 distinct CDR3 sequences, over 25% of them appearing once. Whole-study findings and limits: Dominant in the ex vivo response were TCR beta clonotypes restricted by HLA-C and specific for CMV. Carriage of CMV together with the relevant HLA was identifiable through cumulative public TCR beta family frequency.

Of note for this clonotype: Its antigen is not identified.

Sequencing was performed on cultured CD8+ T cells from PBMCs, taken from culture after CMV antigen stimulation. This sequence originates from a human donor in good health (CMV status not recorded). Some clones in this sample may be carry-over from other donors' samples. This chain connects TRBV6-5 to TRBJ2-3; D is tentatively TRBD1 or TRBD2 (5 bases each). The DNA of the CDR3 is TGTGCCAGCAGTTACGGGGGATTCCGCACAGATACGCAGTATTTT. This gives the protein CASSYGGFRTDTQYF.